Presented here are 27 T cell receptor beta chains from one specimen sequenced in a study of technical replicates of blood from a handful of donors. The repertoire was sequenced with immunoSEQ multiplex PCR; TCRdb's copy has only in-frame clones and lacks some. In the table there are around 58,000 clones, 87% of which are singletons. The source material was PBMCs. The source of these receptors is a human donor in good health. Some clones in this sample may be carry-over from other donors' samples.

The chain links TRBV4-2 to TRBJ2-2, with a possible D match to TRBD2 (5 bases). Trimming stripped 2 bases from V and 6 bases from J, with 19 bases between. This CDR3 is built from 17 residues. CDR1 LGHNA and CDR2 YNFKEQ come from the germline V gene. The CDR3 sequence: CASSQQLDVGGSGELFF. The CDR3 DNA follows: TGTGCCAGCAGCCAACAACTAGACGTGGGTGGATCCGGGGAGCTGTTTTTT.

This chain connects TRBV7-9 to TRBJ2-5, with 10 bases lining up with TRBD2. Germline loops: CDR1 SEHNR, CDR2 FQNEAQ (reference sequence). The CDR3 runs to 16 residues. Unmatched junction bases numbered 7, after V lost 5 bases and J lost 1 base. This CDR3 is CASSPRASGGQETQYF. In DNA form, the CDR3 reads TGTGCCAGCAGCCCAAGGGCTAGCGGGGGCCAAGAGACCCAGTACTTC. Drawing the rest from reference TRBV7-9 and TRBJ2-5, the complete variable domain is DTGVSQNPRHKITKRGQNVTFRCDPISEHNRLYWYRQTLGQGPEFLTYFQNEAQLEKSRLLSDRFSAERPKGSFSTLEIQRTEQGDSAMYLCASSPRASGGQETQYFGPGTRLLVL.

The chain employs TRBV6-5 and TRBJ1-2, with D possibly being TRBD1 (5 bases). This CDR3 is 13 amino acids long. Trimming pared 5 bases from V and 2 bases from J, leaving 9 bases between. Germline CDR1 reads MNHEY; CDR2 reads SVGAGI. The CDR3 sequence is CASSRTSNYGYTF. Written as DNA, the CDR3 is TGTGCCAGCAGTCGGACAAGCAACTATGGCTACACCTTC.

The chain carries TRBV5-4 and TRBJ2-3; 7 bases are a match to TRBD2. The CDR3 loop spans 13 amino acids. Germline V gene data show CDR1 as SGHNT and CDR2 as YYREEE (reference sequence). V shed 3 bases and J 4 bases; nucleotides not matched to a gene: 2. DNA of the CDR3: TGTGCCAGCAGCTGGGCGGGGGCAGATACGCAGTATTTT. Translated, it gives CASSWAGADTQYF.

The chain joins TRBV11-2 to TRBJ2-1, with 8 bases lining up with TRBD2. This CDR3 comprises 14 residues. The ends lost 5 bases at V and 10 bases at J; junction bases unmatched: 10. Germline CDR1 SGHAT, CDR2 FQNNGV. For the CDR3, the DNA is TGTGCCAGCAGCCTCGGGGGGGCCTCTCGGGAGCAGTTCTTC. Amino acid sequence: CASSLGGASREQFF. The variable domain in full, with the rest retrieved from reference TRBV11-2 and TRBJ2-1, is EAGVAQSPRYKIIEKRQSVAFWCNPISGHATLYWYQQILGQGPKLLIQFQNNGVVDDSQLPKDRFSAERLKGVDSTLKIQPAKLEDSAVYLCASSLGGASREQFFGPGTRLTVL.

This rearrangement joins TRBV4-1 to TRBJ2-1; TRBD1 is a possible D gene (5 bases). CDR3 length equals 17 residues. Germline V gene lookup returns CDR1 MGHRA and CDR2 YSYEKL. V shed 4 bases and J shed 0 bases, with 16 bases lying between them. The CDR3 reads CASSPPLGVSSYNEQFF. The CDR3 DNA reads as TGCGCCAGCAGCCCCCCCTTAGGGGTAAGCTCCTACAATGAGCAGTTCTTC.

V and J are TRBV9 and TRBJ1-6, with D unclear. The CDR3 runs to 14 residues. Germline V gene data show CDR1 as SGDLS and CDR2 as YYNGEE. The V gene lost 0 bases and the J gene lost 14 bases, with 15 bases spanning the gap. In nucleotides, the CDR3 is TGTGCCAGCAGCGTAGACGGAGCCCGGGAGGCCCTCCACTTT. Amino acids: CASSVDGAREALHF.

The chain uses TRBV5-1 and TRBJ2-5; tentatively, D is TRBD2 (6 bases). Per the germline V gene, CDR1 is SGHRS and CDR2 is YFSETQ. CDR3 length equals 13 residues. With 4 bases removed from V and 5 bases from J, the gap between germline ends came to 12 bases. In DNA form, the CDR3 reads TGCGCCAGCAGCCCGACTAGTTTGGAGACCCAGTACTTC. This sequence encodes CASSPTSLETQYF. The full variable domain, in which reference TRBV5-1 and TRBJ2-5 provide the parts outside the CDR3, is KAGVTQTPRYLIKTRGQQVTLSCSPISGHRSVSWYQQTPGQGLQFLFEYFSETQRNKGNFPGRFSGRQFSNSRSEMNVSTLELGDSALYLCASSPTSLETQYFGPGTRLLVL.

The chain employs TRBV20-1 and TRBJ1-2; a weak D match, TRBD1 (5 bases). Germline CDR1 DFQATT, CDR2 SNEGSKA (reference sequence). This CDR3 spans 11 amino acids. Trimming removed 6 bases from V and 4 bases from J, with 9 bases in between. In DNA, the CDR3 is TGCAGTGCCAAAGACAGCTATGGCTACACCTTC. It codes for CSAKDSYGYTF.

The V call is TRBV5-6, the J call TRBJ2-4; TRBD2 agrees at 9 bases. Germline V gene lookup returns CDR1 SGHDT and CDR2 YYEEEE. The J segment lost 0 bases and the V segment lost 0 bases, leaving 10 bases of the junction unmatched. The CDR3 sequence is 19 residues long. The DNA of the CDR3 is TGTGCCAGCAGCTTGGGTGGGCCTAGCGGGATGATAGCCAAAAACATTCAGTACTTC. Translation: CASSLGGPSGMIAKNIQYF. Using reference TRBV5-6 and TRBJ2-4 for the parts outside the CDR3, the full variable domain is DAGVTQSPTHLIKTRGQQVTLRCSPKSGHDTVSWYQQALGQGPQFIFQYYEEEERQRGNFPDRFSGHQFPNYSSELNVNALLLGDSALYLCASSLGGPSGMIAKNIQYFGAGTRLSVL.

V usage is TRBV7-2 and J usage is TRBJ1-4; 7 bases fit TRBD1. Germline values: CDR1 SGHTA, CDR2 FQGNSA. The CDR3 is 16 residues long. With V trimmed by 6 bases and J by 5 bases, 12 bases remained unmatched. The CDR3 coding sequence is TGTGCCAGCAGTCGAAGTACAGGGGCGGGGAATGAAAAACTGTTTTTT. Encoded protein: CASSRSTGAGNEKLFF.

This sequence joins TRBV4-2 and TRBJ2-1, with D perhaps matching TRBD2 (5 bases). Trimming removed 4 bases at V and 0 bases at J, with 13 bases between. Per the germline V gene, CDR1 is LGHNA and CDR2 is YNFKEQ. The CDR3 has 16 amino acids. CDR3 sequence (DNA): TGTGCCAGCAGCCCATCCCCGGGGAGCTCCTACAATGAGCAGTTCTTC. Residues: CASSPSPGSSYNEQFF.

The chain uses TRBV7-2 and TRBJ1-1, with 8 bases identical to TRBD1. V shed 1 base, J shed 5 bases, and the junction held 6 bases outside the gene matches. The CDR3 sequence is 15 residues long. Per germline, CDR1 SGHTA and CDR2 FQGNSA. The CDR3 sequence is CASSLGLTGGTEAFF. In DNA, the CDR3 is TGTGCCAGCAGCTTAGGGCTTACAGGGGGAACTGAAGCTTTCTTT.

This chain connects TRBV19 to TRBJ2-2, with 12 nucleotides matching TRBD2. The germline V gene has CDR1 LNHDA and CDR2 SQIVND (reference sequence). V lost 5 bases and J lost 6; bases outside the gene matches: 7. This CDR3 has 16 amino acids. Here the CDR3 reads CASSPSSGRAPGELFF. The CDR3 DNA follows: TGTGCCAGTAGTCCCTCTAGCGGGAGGGCCCCCGGGGAGCTGTTTTTT.

The CDR3 loop reads CASSGEAGHYTGELFF. The CDR3 region has the DNA TGTGCCAGCAGCGGAGAAGCGGGACATTACACCGGGGAGCTGTTTTTT. This chain uses TRBV4-2 with TRBJ2-2, with D perhaps TRBD2 (7 bases). The CDR3 runs to 16 residues. The V gene's germline CDR1 is LGHNA and CDR2 YNFKEQ. V lost 5 bases and J lost 3, with 16 bases in between.

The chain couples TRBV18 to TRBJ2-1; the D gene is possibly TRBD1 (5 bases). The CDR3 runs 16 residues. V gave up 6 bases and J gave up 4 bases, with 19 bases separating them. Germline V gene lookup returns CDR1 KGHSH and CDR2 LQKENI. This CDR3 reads CASSDILKQPYNEQFF. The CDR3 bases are TGTGCCAGCTCGGACATCCTGAAACAACCGTACAATGAGCAGTTCTTC.

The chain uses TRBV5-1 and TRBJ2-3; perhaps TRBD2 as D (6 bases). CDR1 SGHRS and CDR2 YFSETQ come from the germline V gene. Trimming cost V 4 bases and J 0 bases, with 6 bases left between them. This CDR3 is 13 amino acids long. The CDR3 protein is CASSRESTDTQYF. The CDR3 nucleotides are TGCGCCAGCAGCCGGGAGAGCACAGATACGCAGTATTTT.

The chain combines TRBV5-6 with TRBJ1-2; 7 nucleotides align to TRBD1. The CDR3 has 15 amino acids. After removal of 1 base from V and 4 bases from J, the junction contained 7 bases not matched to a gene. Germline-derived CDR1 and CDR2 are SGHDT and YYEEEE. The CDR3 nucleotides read TGTGCCAGCAGCTTGAATTTCGGGACAGTCTATGGCTACACCTTC. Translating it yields CASSLNFGTVYGYTF.

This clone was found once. The CDR3 loop reads CASKLSGQGANTEAFF. The CDR3, as DNA: TGTGCCAGTAAGCTTTCAGGACAGGGGGCGAACACTGAAGCTTTCTTT. This chain links TRBV19 with TRBJ1-1; 11 bases line up with TRBD1. Trimming removed 7 bases from V and 1 base from J; junction bases left unmatched: 8. The CDR3 contains 16 residues. Per the germline V gene, CDR1 is LNHDA and CDR2 is SQIVND (reference sequence).

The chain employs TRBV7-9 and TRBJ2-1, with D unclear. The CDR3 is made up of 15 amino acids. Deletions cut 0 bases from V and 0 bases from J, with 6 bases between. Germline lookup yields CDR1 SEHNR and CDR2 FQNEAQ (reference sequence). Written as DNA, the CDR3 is TGTGCCAGCAGCTTAGCACCGAGCTCCTACAATGAGCAGTTCTTC. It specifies CASSLAPSSYNEQFF.

The CDR3 is CASSKRRDRGQNTEAFF. The CDR3 DNA reads as TGTGCCAGCAGCAAGCGCCGGGACAGGGGGCAGAACACTGAAGCTTTCTTT. The J gene is TRBJ1-1, the V gene TRBV14; TRBD1 matches 12 bases. The CDR3 spans 17 residues. V trimming: 5 bases; J trimming: 1 base; junction bases outside the gene matches: 8. Germline CDR1 reads SGHDN; CDR2 reads FVKESK.

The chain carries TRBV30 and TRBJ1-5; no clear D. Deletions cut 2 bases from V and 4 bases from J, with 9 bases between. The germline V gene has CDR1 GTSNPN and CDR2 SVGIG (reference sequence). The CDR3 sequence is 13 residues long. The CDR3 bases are TGTGCCTGGAGTCCCCGGGAGAATCAGCCCCAGCATTTT. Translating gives CAWSPRENQPQHF.

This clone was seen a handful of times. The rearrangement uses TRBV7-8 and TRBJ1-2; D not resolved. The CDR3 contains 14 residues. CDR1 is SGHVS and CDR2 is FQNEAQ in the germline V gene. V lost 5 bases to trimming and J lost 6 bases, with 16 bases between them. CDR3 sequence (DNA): TGTGCCAGCAGCGGCCGAGAGGGTCAACATGGCTACACCTTC. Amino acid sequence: CASSGREGQHGYTF.

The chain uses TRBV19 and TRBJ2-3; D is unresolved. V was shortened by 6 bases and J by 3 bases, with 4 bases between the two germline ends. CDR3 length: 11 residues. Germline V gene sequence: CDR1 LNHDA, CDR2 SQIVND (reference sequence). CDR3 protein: CASRSTDTQYF. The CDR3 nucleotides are TGTGCCAGTAGGAGTACAGATACGCAGTATTTT. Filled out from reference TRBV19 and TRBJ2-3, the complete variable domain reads DGGITQSPKYLFRKEGQNVTLSCEQNLNHDAMYWYRQDPGQGLRLIYYSQIVNDFQKGDIAEGYSVSREKKESFPLTVTSAQKNPTAFYLCASRSTDTQYFGPGTRLTVL.

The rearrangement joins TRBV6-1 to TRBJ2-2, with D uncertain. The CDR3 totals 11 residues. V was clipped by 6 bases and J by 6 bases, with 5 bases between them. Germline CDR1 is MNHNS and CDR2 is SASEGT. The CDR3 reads CASRAAGELFF. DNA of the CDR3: TGTGCCAGCAGAGCCGCCGGGGAGCTGTTTTTT.

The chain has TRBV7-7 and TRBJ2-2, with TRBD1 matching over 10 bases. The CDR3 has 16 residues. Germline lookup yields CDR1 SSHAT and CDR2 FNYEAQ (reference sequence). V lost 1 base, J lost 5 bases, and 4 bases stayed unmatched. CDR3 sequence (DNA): TGTGCCAGCAGCTTAGGGGGGACAGGGGCGACCGGGGAGCTGTTTTTT. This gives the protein CASSLGGTGATGELFF.

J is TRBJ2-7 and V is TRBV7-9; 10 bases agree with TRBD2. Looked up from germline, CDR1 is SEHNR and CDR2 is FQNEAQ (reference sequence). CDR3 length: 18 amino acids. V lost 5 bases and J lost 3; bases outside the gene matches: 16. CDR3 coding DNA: TGTGCCAGCAGCGGGAGGTCGGCTAGCGGGAGAAGTGGCTACGAGCAGTACTTC. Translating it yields CASSGRSASGRSGYEQYF.